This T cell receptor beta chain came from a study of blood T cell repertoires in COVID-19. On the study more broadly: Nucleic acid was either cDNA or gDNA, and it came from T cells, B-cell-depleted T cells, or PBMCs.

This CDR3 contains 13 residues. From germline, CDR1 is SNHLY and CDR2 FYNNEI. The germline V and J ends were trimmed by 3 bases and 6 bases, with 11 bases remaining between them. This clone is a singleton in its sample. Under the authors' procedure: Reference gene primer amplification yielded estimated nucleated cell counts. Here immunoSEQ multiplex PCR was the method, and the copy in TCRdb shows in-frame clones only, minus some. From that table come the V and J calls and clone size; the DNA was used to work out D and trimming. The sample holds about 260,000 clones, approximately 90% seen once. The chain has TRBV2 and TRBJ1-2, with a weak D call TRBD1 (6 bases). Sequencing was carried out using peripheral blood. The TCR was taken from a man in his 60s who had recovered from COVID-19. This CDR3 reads CASSDRKGDGYTF. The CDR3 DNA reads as TGTGCCAGCAGTGATAGGAAGGGGGATGGCTACACCTTC.